Below are 26 T cell receptor beta chains sequenced from a single sample in a study of T cell repertoires in cytomegalovirus infection. No antigen is known for these receptors. MiXCR, run by TCRdb on the reads, gives a single entry per CDR3 protein. The sample lists about a million distinct CDR3 sequences, 25% to 40% occurring once. Material: cultured CD8+ T cells from PBMCs, obtained from culture after CMV antigen stimulation. These receptor sequences come from a human donor in good health (CMV status not recorded). Some clones in this sample may be carry-over from other donors' samples.

The chain uses TRBV11-2 and TRBJ2-3; 7 bases are shared with TRBD1. Germline CDR1 is SGHAT and CDR2 is FQNNGV. J gave up 5 bases and V 1 base, and 6 bases lay outside the gene matches. The CDR3 runs 15 residues. The chain's CDR3 is CASSLADRVLDTQYF. The CDR3 nucleotides read TGTGCCAGCAGCTTAGCCGACAGGGTTCTAGATACGCAGTATTTT.

This clonotype came up a few times. The CDR3 region has the DNA TGTGCCAGCAGGGCGGGACAGGGGGCGCGGGAGCAGTACTTC. This encodes CASRAGQGAREQYF. The chain carries TRBV12-3 or TRBV12-4 and TRBJ2-7, with 12 bases that match TRBD1. The CDR3 has 14 amino acids. V was clipped by 6 bases and J by 7 bases; unmatched bases: 7.

This clonotype was detected only once. The rearrangement joins TRBV20-1 to TRBJ1-5; D is undetermined. Germline lookup yields CDR1 DFQATT and CDR2 SNEGSKA (reference sequence). This CDR3 spans 14 amino acids. V lost 0 bases and J lost 0, with 6 bases in between. The CDR3 DNA follows: TGCAGTGCTAGAGATCTGAATAGCAATCAGCCCCAGCATTTT. This codes for CSARDLNSNQPQHF.

The table lists this clonotype with a few counts. V usage is TRBV12-3 or TRBV12-4 and J usage is TRBJ2-1, with 12 bases aligning to TRBD1. V was clipped by 10 bases and J by 8 bases; unmatched bases: 9. The CDR3 extends over 14 amino acids. CDR3 coding DNA: TGTGCCACGTCTGGGACAGGGGGCGCGGATGAGCAGTTCTTC. Protein: CATSGTGGADEQFF.

The chain recombines TRBV10-3 with TRBJ2-7, with a tentative D call TRBD1 (5 bases). V was cut by 3 bases and J by 3 bases, with 12 bases left in between. This CDR3 contains 14 residues. Per germline, CDR1 ENHRY and CDR2 SYGVKD. CDR3 nucleotides: TGTGCCATCAGTGATGGGGCAGATGTCTACGAGCAGTACTTC. It is translated as CAISDGADVYEQYF.

V is TRBV6-5 and J is TRBJ2-7; weak D call: TRBD2 (6 bases). The CDR3 length is 14 residues. The V end was cut by 4 bases, the J end by 2 bases, with 12 bases between. Germline CDR1 is MNHEY and CDR2 is SVGAGI. The CDR3 bases are TGTGCCAGCAGTTCCTCAGGGACTGCCTACGAGCAGTACGTC. Translation: CASSSSGTAYEQYV.

The V call is TRBV4-3, the J call TRBJ1-1; tentative D call: TRBD1 (5 bases). Trimming removed 1 base from V and 0 bases from J, with 12 bases in between. Germline values: CDR1 LGHNA, CDR2 YSLEER. The CDR3 runs to 16 residues. CDR3: CASSQGEGRMNTEAFF. CDR3 DNA sequence: TGCGCCAGCAGCCAAGGGGAGGGGAGGATGAACACTGAAGCTTTCTTT.

The sample holds a few counts of this clonotype. CDR3 DNA sequence: TGTGCCAGCAGCCAAGATGAGGGCCTCTCACCCCTCCACTTT. It specifies CASSQDEGLSPLHF. The chain uses TRBV3-1 and TRBJ1-6; D is undetermined. The V end was cut by 0 bases, the J end by 10 bases, with 10 bases between. The germline gives CDR1 LGHDT, CDR2 YNNKEL (reference sequence). The CDR3 has 14 residues.

The sample holds many counts of this clonotype. V and J are TRBV6-5 and TRBJ2-1; TRBD1 matches 7 bases. The CDR3 has 13 residues. Trimming took 2 bases from V and 8 from J; bases not matched to a gene: 3. Germline CDR1 MNHEY, CDR2 SVGAGI. The CDR3 sequence is CASSYAQGDEQFF. CDR3 sequence (DNA): TGTGCCAGCAGTTACGCGCAGGGGGATGAGCAGTTCTTC.

In its sample, this clonotype was seen a few times. The J gene is TRBJ2-6, the V gene TRBV7-6; 12 nucleotides line up with TRBD1. Germline assignment: CDR1 SGHVS and CDR2 FNYEAQ. V lost 1 base and J lost 4; bases outside the gene matches: 5. The CDR3 runs to 18 residues. The CDR3 DNA reads as TGTGCCAGCAGCTTAGGGGGACAGGGGGCGACCGGGGCCAACGTCCTGACTTTC. This sequence encodes CASSLGGQGATGANVLTF.

The chain has TRBV3-1 and TRBJ2-3; D not resolved. The CDR3 runs to 15 residues. The V and J ends lost 0 bases and 4 bases respectively, with 11 bases between them. Per germline, CDR1 LGHDT and CDR2 YNNKEL (reference sequence). DNA of the CDR3: TGTGCCAGCAGCCAAGATATGGGCTGGGCAGATACGCAGTATTTT. Encoded protein: CASSQDMGWADTQYF.

This clonotype was seen many times. The chain employs TRBV4-1 and TRBJ1-4, with 8 bases matching TRBD1. The CDR3 length is 15 residues. The ends lost 5 bases at V and 4 bases at J; junction bases unmatched: 6. From germline, CDR1 is MGHRA and CDR2 YSYEKL. The CDR3 DNA follows: TGCGCCAGCAGCTACCGGGACAGGCTTAATGAAAAACTGTTTTTT. Translated, it gives CASSYRDRLNEKLFF.

This clonotype was recorded a few times. The J gene is TRBJ1-5, the V gene TRBV28; TRBD1 matches at 12 bases. V trimming: 6 bases; J trimming: 7 bases; junction bases outside the gene matches: 16. This CDR3 comprises 18 residues. Germline values: CDR1 MDHEN, CDR2 SYDVKM. The CDR3, as DNA: TGTGCCAGCAGGCCCATTGGCCGGGACAGGGGGCGGCGGCAGCCCCAGCATTTT. It codes for CASRPIGRDRGRRQPQHF.

The table lists this clonotype with a few counts. This chain uses TRBV19 with TRBJ2-5, with D perhaps TRBD1 or TRBD2 (5 bases each). The CDR3 sequence is 14 residues long. Trimming left V 4 bases short and J 5 bases short, with 14 bases between. The V gene's germline CDR1 is LNHDA and CDR2 SQIVND (reference sequence). CDR3 residues: CASSRGVRDETQYF. The CDR3 nucleotides read TGTGCCAGTAGTAGAGGGGTCAGGGATGAGACCCAGTACTTC.

This chain joins TRBV3-1 and TRBJ1-6; 7 nucleotides agree with TRBD1. The CDR3 sequence is 15 residues long. Trimming at V came to 0 bases and at J to 10 bases, leaving 6 bases not matched to a gene. The germline CDR1 and CDR2 sequences are LGHDT and YNNKEL (reference sequence). CDR3 bases: TGTGCCAGCAGCCAAGAAGGGGTAGGGGGCTCACCCCTCCACTTT. It is translated as CASSQEGVGGSPLHF.

V gene TRBV10-3 combines with J gene TRBJ1-1, with 8 bases lining up with TRBD1. CDR1 is ENHRY, CDR2 SYGVKD, per germline. CDR3 length: 15 amino acids. J gave up 2 bases and V 5 bases, and 7 bases lay outside the gene matches. As DNA, the CDR3 is TGTGCCATCAGTAAGGGGACAGGTCCCAACACTGAAGCTTTCTTT. Its translation is CAISKGTGPNTEAFF.

V is TRBV6-5 and J is TRBJ1-1; no reliable D call. Germline assignment: CDR1 MNHEY and CDR2 SVGAGI. V lost 8 bases and J lost 6, with 13 bases in between. The CDR3 is 12 residues long. DNA for the CDR3: TGTGCCAGCGTGCGCCTGGAAGCTGAAGCTTTCTTT. This encodes CASVRLEAEAFF.

CDR3 protein: CASSLEGTWTYQETQYF. Written as DNA, the CDR3 is TGTGCCAGCAGTTTAGAGGGCACTTGGACCTACCAAGAGACCCAGTACTTC. This chain uses TRBV12-3 or TRBV12-4 with TRBJ2-5; D remains ambiguous. Trimming took off 1 base at V and 0 bases at J, with 15 bases between the two ends. CDR3 length: 17 amino acids.

This clonotype was seen many times. The chain uses TRBV12-3 or TRBV12-4 and TRBJ1-1; D is possibly TRBD1 (5 bases). Trimming removed 6 bases at V and 4 bases at J, with 18 bases between. The CDR3 sequence is 15 residues long. The CDR3: CASSHRGGGTTEAFF. CDR3 DNA: TGTGCCAGCAGCCATAGGGGTGGGGGGACCACTGAAGCTTTCTTT.

The V call is TRBV6-6, the J call TRBJ1-2; D gene ambiguous. The V gene's germline CDR1 is MNHNY and CDR2 SVGAGI (reference sequence). This CDR3 is built from 12 residues. Trimming pared 8 bases from V and 3 bases from J, leaving 10 bases between. The CDR3 region has the DNA TGTGCCAGCGGGCCTGTGGACTATGGCTACACCTTC. Residues: CASGPVDYGYTF.

Comment on this clonotype: The junction differs from germline at one of its ends, possibly a read error. The chain uses TRBV25-1 and TRBJ2-2; 7 nucleotides match TRBD1. CDR3 length: 19 amino acids. CDR1 and CDR2 from the germline V gene are MGHDK and SYGVNS. The CDR3 DNA reads as TGTGTCAGCAGTGAATATTTTGGTTCCGGGACAGTCGGCACCGGGGAGCTGTTTTTT. Translated, it gives CVSSEYFGSGTVGTGELFF.

V and J are TRBV12-3 or TRBV12-4 and TRBJ1-3, with TRBD1 as a possible D gene (5 bases). This CDR3 is 13 amino acids long. Trimming took 1 base from V and 7 from J, leaving 8 bases between them. The CDR3 DNA reads TGTGCCAGCAGTTTAGTCGGGGGGAACACCATATATTTT. This sequence encodes CASSLVGGNTIYF.

The chain combines TRBV6-5 with TRBJ2-1; TRBD1 matches at 8 bases. The CDR3 covers 16 residues. J lost 4 bases, V lost 0 bases, and 5 bases had no gene match. Per germline, CDR1 MNHEY and CDR2 SVGAGI. The CDR3 here is CASSYSTGTGYNEQFF. The CDR3 region has the DNA TGTGCCAGCAGTTACTCTACCGGGACAGGTTACAATGAGCAGTTCTTC.

This clonotype was observed a few times. The chain recombines TRBV2 with TRBJ1-1; maybe TRBD1 (5 bases). V was shortened by 2 bases and J by 4 bases, with 8 bases between the two germline ends. The CDR3 length is 13 residues. CDR1 and CDR2 (germline): SNHLY, FYNNEI. In DNA form, the CDR3 reads TGTGCCAGCAGTGAAAGAGGGGCCACTGAAGCTTTCTTT. It yields the protein CASSERGATEAFF.

The chain links TRBV6-5 to TRBJ2-3; D gene ambiguous. The ends were cut back, 7 bases at V and 3 bases at J, with 14 bases in the middle. The germline gives CDR1 MNHEY, CDR2 SVGAGI. The CDR3 spans 14 residues. In nucleotides, the CDR3 is TGTGCCAGCAATTGGGCTAGTCAAACAGATACGCAGTATTTT. As protein: CASNWASQTDTQYF.

This clonotype was counted once. CDR3 nucleotides: TGTGCCAGCAGTCCAGGACAGGGGGTATATTTTAAGCCCCAGCATTTT. This translates into CASSPGQGVYFKPQHF. The chain employs TRBV27 and TRBJ1-5; 10 nucleotides line up with TRBD1. Germline V gene sequence: CDR1 MNHEY, CDR2 SMNVEV (reference sequence). CDR3 length equals 16 residues. J gave up 8 bases and V 5 bases, and 12 bases lay outside the gene matches.